The TCR beta chain described here comes from a study of T cells in Graves' hyperthyroidism and ophthalmopathy. Study context: At initial diagnosis, before any treatment had begun, peripheral blood was obtained. Study findings and constraints: Before onset, ophthalmopathy was predicted by the model a median roughly 6.8 months earlier.

This clonotype was observed many times. The antigen is undetermined. The CDR3 regions of TCR beta were amplified from RNA transcripts. When the TCR CDR3 underwent first-round RT-PCR, the HTBI primer set was used. TCRdb re-called the multiplex PCR reads through MiXCR, storing one row per CDR3 protein. The sample lists approximately 610,000 distinct CDR3 sequences; 14% to 15% were seen once. The study left out patients who had uncontrolled infection, other autoimmune disease, pregnancy or lactation. Diagnoses were made from clinical symptoms, serum measures (thyroxine and TRAb), thyroid ultrasound and orbital computed tomography. The germline CDR1 and CDR2 sequences are SGHTA and FQGNSA. Trimming shortened V by 4 bases and J by 7 bases, and 17 bases separated the two germline ends. This CDR3 is built from 14 residues.

Sequenced material: blood. The sequence was obtained from a woman aged 40 to 55 with Graves' ophthalmopathy. The gene calls are TRBV7-2 and TRBJ2-7; D call uncertain. For the CDR3, the DNA is TGTGCCAGCAGCTCAAGCTGGGCAGTGGGGGAGCAGTACTTC. Its protein product is CASSSSWAVGEQYF.